These T cell receptor beta chains were read from a single sample in a study of cytomegalovirus exposure and HLA in healthy donors. Clones were read by immunoSEQ multiplex PCR, and TCRdb kept only the in-frame ones, dropping some. The sample has some 130,000 clones; approximately 80% are singletons. Sequencing was performed on PBMCs. These receptors all come from a male donor in good health and CMV-seropositive. The CDR3 runs from the conserved cysteine through the conserved F or W. Fields, in order: V gene, CDR3 protein.

>TRBV29-1
CSVGGYTGELFF
>TRBV7-8
CASSTNGVQNTEAFF
>TRBV5-6
CASSVDYHNEQFF
>TRBV7-7
CASSLCQLRHSNQPQHF
>TRBV28
CASSLIRGSYEQYF
>TRBV7-9
CASSLRGTGGRGDYGYTF
>TRBV28
CASSTGGPYNEQFF
>TRBV6-1
CASTRKGEGKAFF
>TRBV12-5
CASGLDKEVSSNEKLFF
>TRBV28
CASSGPGGSNTGELFF
>TRBV7-9
CASTQNVMNTEAFF
>TRBV12-5
CASGSGTGGTNYGYTF
>TRBV5-1
CASSLMSEQETQYF
>TRBV5-1
CASSFELAGVYEQYF
>TRBV4-1
CATLLRGSEAPNTEAFF
>TRBV27
CASSKSGRGTNEKLFF
>TRBV28
CASQSGPAETQYF
>TRBV28
CATYLRGMSYEQYF
>TRBV2
CASSGRGIEAKNIQYF
>TRBV2
CASSGITSGETQYF
>TRBV7-8
CASRGVNWNEQFF
>TRBV16
CASSQSLRGEGYGYTF
>TRBV4-2
CASSVGTGGNNYGYTF
>TRBV9
CASSVGDEQFF
>TRBV6-5
CASTRQVNEKLFF
>TRBV5-1
CASSLGQSYNEQFF
>TRBV28
CASSLWPGDAVETQYF
>TRBV4-1
CASSQDWRDRETSPLHF
>TRBV11-2
CASSPGLAGERTDTQYF
>TRBV7-2
CASSRPPPKANEQFF
>TRBV5-1
CASSLRSEDYGYTF
>TRBV10-3
CAISESSRGARQETQYF
>TRBV28
CASKSPSGGTSYNEQFF
>TRBV19
CASSMGRGRIDTQYF
>TRBV29-1
CSVVIGGPTPRNEQFF
>TRBV7-3
CASSLASGSPNEQFF
>TRBV4-2
CASSRDFGSGDDGYTF
>TRBV6-6
CASTDQGSLGPQHF
>TRBV19
CATWTGFGNTIYF
>TRBV6-1
CASSGDGGSSYEQYF
>TRBV6-6
CASSHPGQGVETQYF
>TRBV28
CASSPLRDSYEQYF
>TRBV5-1
CASSSPGQERTSGGARHEQYF
>TRBV7-6
CASSSHLSRGNYEQYF
>TRBV13
CASSLASGKEYEQYF
>TRBV6-7
CASSYRDRISADTQYF
>TRBV28
CASSQQGQGYTF
>TRBV29-1
CSTRTGDSGNTIYF
>TRBV28
CASGHRWAGGAKNIQYF
>TRBV5-1
CASSVDRAGELFF
>TRBV5-1
CASSLGLGARNQPQHF
>TRBV14
CASSQRRLRTDPQKNTGELFF
>TRBV7-2
CASSPQRSVSSSFIDEQFF
>TRBV9
CASSVGQGNTGELFF
>TRBV2
CASSEGGGAVHEQYF
>TRBV7-2
CASSLRGAYNQPQHF
>TRBV4-1
CASSQDWTSSSNTGELFF
>TRBV28
CASSSTGDNSPLHF